The source of this T cell receptor (beta chain) is a study of pediatric ulcerative colitis. Study conclusions and caveats: All ulcerative colitis patients, but no controls, carried two rectal clonotypes. Substantially fewer templates came from two patients' blood samples. Compared with controls, ulcerative colitis showed greater blood-rectum clone sharing.

The CDR3 has 12 amino acids. Germline V gene data show CDR1 as SQVTM and CDR2 as ANQGSEA. Trimming took off 3 bases at V and 4 bases at J, with 9 bases between the two ends. Remarks on this clone: Its antigen is not identified.

Sequencing used immunoSEQ multiplex PCR; TCRdb keeps in-frame clones, though not all of them. The sample records 35,000 to 45,000 clones, less than 90% being singletons. Before the diagnostic colonoscopy, ulcerative colitis patients were free of immunosuppressive medication. The receptor comes from a girl aged 10-17 years with moderate ulcerative colitis. Specimen: blood. The gene calls are TRBV29-1 and TRBJ1-2; a weak D match, TRBD1 (5 bases). CDR3 in amino acids: CSVEGGSYGYTF. CDR3 sequence (DNA): TGCAGCGTTGAGGGGGGAAGCTATGGCTACACCTTC.